A selection of T cell receptor beta chains follows, all from one sample in a study of cytomegalovirus exposure and HLA in healthy donors. The method was immunoSEQ multiplex PCR; TCRdb's version includes in-frame clones alone and lacks a portion of them. The table shows about 330,000 clones, with around 86% occurring only once. Sample: PBMCs. The source of these receptors is a woman aged 18-29 years in good health and CMV-seronegative. CDR3s include the opening cysteine and the closing phenylalanine or tryptophan. Fields, in order: CDR3 protein, CDR3 DNA, J gene, D gene, CDR3 length, clone size, V gene. The D gene is left open where the match is weak. The listing skips clone size in some rows; elsewhere it reads once, few, many or a size class.

CDR3 protein: CASSLDRGLVELFF; CDR3 DNA: TGTGCCAGCAGCTTAGACAGGGGCCTAGTTGAGCTGTTTTTT; J gene: TRBJ2-2; D gene: NA; CDR3 length: 14; clone size: NA; V gene: TRBV11-2
CDR3 protein: CASPDRRPQHF; CDR3 DNA: TGTGCCAGCCCCGACAGGAGGCCCCAGCATTTT; J gene: TRBJ1-5; D gene: NA; CDR3 length: 11; clone size: few; V gene: TRBV2
CDR3 protein: CASSQGEQETQYF; CDR3 DNA: TGCGCCAGCAGCCAAGGGGAGCAAGAGACCCAGTACTTC; J gene: TRBJ2-5; D gene: NA; CDR3 length: 13; clone size: NA; V gene: TRBV4-3
CDR3 protein: CASSLVLASYYEQYF; CDR3 DNA: TGTGCCAGCAGCTTAGTTTTGGCATCTTACTACGAGCAGTACTTC; J gene: TRBJ2-7; D gene: NA; CDR3 length: 15; clone size: NA; V gene: TRBV7-2
CDR3 protein: CASSMTAYSNQPQHF; CDR3 DNA: TGTGCCAGCAGTATGACAGCATATAGCAATCAGCCCCAGCATTTT; J gene: TRBJ1-5; D gene: NA; CDR3 length: 15; clone size: once; V gene: TRBV27
CDR3 protein: CASSLTGATGETQYF; CDR3 DNA: TGTGCCAGCAGTTTAACGGGAGCGACCGGGGAGACCCAGTACTTC; J gene: TRBJ2-5; D gene: NA; CDR3 length: 15; clone size: NA; V gene: TRBV27
CDR3 protein: CASSPTGGAGETQYF; CDR3 DNA: TGTGCCAGCAGCCCCACAGGGGGCGCGGGGGAGACCCAGTACTTC; J gene: TRBJ2-5; D gene: TRBD1; CDR3 length: 15; clone size: NA; V gene: TRBV28
CDR3 protein: CASSLLAGRTDTQYF; CDR3 DNA: TGCGCCAGCAGCTTGTTAGCGGGGCGCACAGATACGCAGTATTTT; J gene: TRBJ2-3; D gene: TRBD2; CDR3 length: 15; clone size: NA; V gene: TRBV5-1
CDR3 protein: CASSPGTVNEQFF; CDR3 DNA: TGTGCCAGCAGCCCCGGGACAGTCAATGAGCAGTTCTTC; J gene: TRBJ2-1; D gene: TRBD1; CDR3 length: 13; clone size: NA; V gene: TRBV6-4
CDR3 protein: CASSGTTRETQYF; CDR3 DNA: TGTGCCAGCAGTGGGACAACGAGGGAGACCCAGTACTTC; J gene: TRBJ2-5; D gene: NA; CDR3 length: 13; clone size: once; V gene: TRBV6-5
CDR3 protein: CASSLLRGNEQFF; CDR3 DNA: TGTGCCAGCAGCTTATTGCGGGGGAATGAGCAGTTCTTC; J gene: TRBJ2-1; D gene: TRBD2; CDR3 length: 13; clone size: NA; V gene: TRBV7-7
CDR3 protein: CASSLPTRTYEQYF; CDR3 DNA: TGCGCCAGCAGCTTACCGACGCGGACCTACGAGCAGTACTTC; J gene: TRBJ2-7; D gene: NA; CDR3 length: 14; clone size: once; V gene: TRBV5-1
CDR3 protein: CASSNKTGYEQYF; CDR3 DNA: TGTGCCAGCAGTAATAAGACAGGGTACGAGCAGTACTTC; J gene: TRBJ2-7; D gene: TRBD1; CDR3 length: 13; clone size: NA; V gene: TRBV28
CDR3 protein: CASFRTISADTQYF; CDR3 DNA: TGTGCCAGCTTCCGCACCATCTCGGCAGATACGCAGTATTTT; J gene: TRBJ2-3; D gene: NA; CDR3 length: 14; clone size: NA; V gene: TRBV18
CDR3 protein: CASSLKNRGTEAFF; CDR3 DNA: TGTGCCAGCAGCTTGAAGAACCGGGGAACTGAAGCTTTCTTT; J gene: TRBJ1-1; D gene: NA; CDR3 length: 14; clone size: NA; V gene: TRBV7-9
CDR3 protein: CASSQDESLQGYTF; CDR3 DNA: TGTGCCAGCAGCCAAGATGAAAGTCTACAGGGCTACACCTTC; J gene: TRBJ1-2; D gene: NA; CDR3 length: 14; clone size: NA; V gene: TRBV4-2
CDR3 protein: CASSYGRELYNEQFF; CDR3 DNA: TGTGCCAGCAGTTACGGGCGGGAGTTATACAATGAGCAGTTCTTC; J gene: TRBJ2-1; D gene: TRBD2; CDR3 length: 15; clone size: NA; V gene: TRBV6-5
CDR3 protein: CASSPVGQGYTEAFF; CDR3 DNA: TGTGCCAGCTCACCAGTGGGACAGGGGTACACTGAAGCTTTCTTT; J gene: TRBJ1-1; D gene: TRBD1; CDR3 length: 15; clone size: NA; V gene: TRBV18
CDR3 protein: CASSPAGAGSNQPQHF; CDR3 DNA: TGTGCCAGCAGCCCGGCGGGGGCGGGTAGCAATCAGCCCCAGCATTTT; J gene: TRBJ1-5; D gene: NA; CDR3 length: 16; clone size: once; V gene: TRBV7-3
CDR3 protein: CASSLLVGGRNEQFF; CDR3 DNA: TGTGCCAGCAGCTTATTGGTGGGAGGGCGGAATGAGCAGTTCTTC; J gene: TRBJ2-1; D gene: TRBD2; CDR3 length: 15; clone size: NA; V gene: TRBV7-9
CDR3 protein: CASKRQGATEQYF; CDR3 DNA: TGTGCCAGCAAGCGGCAGGGGGCGACGGAGCAGTACTTC; J gene: TRBJ2-7; D gene: TRBD1; CDR3 length: 13; clone size: NA; V gene: TRBV27
CDR3 protein: CASTGAGRCSYNEQFF; CDR3 DNA: TGTGCCAGCACCGGAGCGGGGAGGTGCTCCTACAATGAGCAGTTCTTC; J gene: TRBJ2-1; D gene: TRBD2; CDR3 length: 16; clone size: once; V gene: TRBV6-8
CDR3 protein: CASSLGTGLYNEQFF; CDR3 DNA: TGTGCCAGCAGTTTAGGGACAGGCCTATACAATGAGCAGTTCTTC; J gene: TRBJ2-1; D gene: TRBD1; CDR3 length: 15; clone size: NA; V gene: TRBV27
CDR3 protein: CASSLETGDGYTF; CDR3 DNA: TGTGCCAGCAGCTTAGAGACAGGGGACGGCTACACCTTC; J gene: TRBJ1-2; D gene: TRBD1; CDR3 length: 13; clone size: few; V gene: TRBV7-3
CDR3 protein: CASSPGLGDYEQYF; CDR3 DNA: TGTGCCAGCAGCCCGGGACTAGGAGACTACGAGCAGTACTTC; J gene: TRBJ2-7; D gene: TRBD2; CDR3 length: 14; clone size: once; V gene: TRBV13
CDR3 protein: CASSPFLAAHSYEQYF; CDR3 DNA: TGTGCCAGCAGCCCCTTTCTAGCGGCCCACTCCTACGAGCAGTACTTC; J gene: TRBJ2-7; D gene: TRBD2; CDR3 length: 16; clone size: NA; V gene: TRBV27
CDR3 protein: CATTQRELNNEQFF; CDR3 DNA: TGTGCCACCACCCAGCGGGAGCTTAACAATGAGCAGTTCTTC; J gene: TRBJ2-1; D gene: TRBD2; CDR3 length: 14; clone size: NA; V gene: TRBV15
CDR3 protein: CATTGQAALPIQPQHF; CDR3 DNA: TGCGCCACCACGGGACAGGCAGCTCTCCCAATTCAGCCCCAGCATTTT; J gene: TRBJ1-5; D gene: TRBD1; CDR3 length: 16; clone size: NA; V gene: TRBV23-1
CDR3 protein: CASSLGDFSYEQYF; CDR3 DNA: TGTGCCAGCAGCTTAGGGGACTTCTCCTACGAGCAGTACTTC; J gene: TRBJ2-7; D gene: NA; CDR3 length: 14; clone size: NA; V gene: TRBV7-2
CDR3 protein: CASSLRQGIETQYF; CDR3 DNA: TGTGCCAGCAGCCTCCGACAGGGCATAGAGACCCAGTACTTC; J gene: TRBJ2-5; D gene: TRBD1; CDR3 length: 14; clone size: NA; V gene: TRBV7-2
CDR3 protein: CASSSRDSYEQYF; CDR3 DNA: TGTGCCAGCAGCAGTCGGGACTCCTACGAGCAGTACTTC; J gene: TRBJ2-7; D gene: NA; CDR3 length: 13; clone size: NA; V gene: TRBV5-4
CDR3 protein: CASRVWAGPPNYGYTF; CDR3 DNA: TGCGCCAGCAGGGTGTGGGCTGGGCCACCGAACTATGGCTACACCTTC; J gene: TRBJ1-2; D gene: NA; CDR3 length: 16; clone size: NA; V gene: TRBV5-1
CDR3 protein: CASSRQGSYEQYF; CDR3 DNA: TGTGCCAGCAGTCGACAGGGCTCCTACGAGCAGTACTTC; J gene: TRBJ2-7; D gene: TRBD1; CDR3 length: 13; clone size: NA; V gene: TRBV2
CDR3 protein: CASSERGTEAFF; CDR3 DNA: TGTGCCAGCAGTGAACGGGGCACTGAAGCTTTCTTT; J gene: TRBJ1-1; D gene: NA; CDR3 length: 12; clone size: few; V gene: TRBV25-1
CDR3 protein: CASSTPGTSAGTNEKLFF; CDR3 DNA: TGCGCCAGCAGCACGCCCGGGACCTCAGCGGGAACTAATGAAAAACTGTTTTTT; J gene: TRBJ1-4; D gene: NA; CDR3 length: 18; clone size: NA; V gene: TRBV5-1
CDR3 protein: CASSKGTAVLETQYF; CDR3 DNA: TGTGCCAGCAGTAAAGGGACAGCCGTACTAGAGACCCAGTACTTC; J gene: TRBJ2-5; D gene: TRBD1; CDR3 length: 15; clone size: NA; V gene: TRBV28
CDR3 protein: CASSSAAGGNTEAFF; CDR3 DNA: TGTGCCAGCAGCTCCGCTGCAGGGGGGAACACTGAAGCTTTCTTT; J gene: TRBJ1-1; D gene: TRBD1; CDR3 length: 15; clone size: NA; V gene: TRBV28
CDR3 protein: CASGYRVSTGELFF; CDR3 DNA: TGTGCCAGCGGATACAGGGTTTCCACCGGGGAGCTGTTTTTT; J gene: TRBJ2-2; D gene: NA; CDR3 length: 14; clone size: NA; V gene: TRBV27
CDR3 protein: CASSSSTGKETQYF; CDR3 DNA: TGCGCCAGCAGCTCTTCGACAGGGAAAGAGACCCAGTACTTC; J gene: TRBJ2-5; D gene: TRBD1; CDR3 length: 14; clone size: NA; V gene: TRBV5-1
CDR3 protein: CASRATSGNPYEQYF; CDR3 DNA: TGTGCCAGCAGGGCGACTAGCGGGAACCCCTACGAGCAGTACTTC; J gene: TRBJ2-7; D gene: TRBD2; CDR3 length: 15; clone size: NA; V gene: TRBV6-5
CDR3 protein: CASIILEGTEQFF; CDR3 DNA: TGTGCCAGCATTATACTGGAGGGCACTGAGCAGTTCTTC; J gene: TRBJ2-1; D gene: NA; CDR3 length: 13; clone size: NA; V gene: TRBV2
CDR3 protein: CASSLDWWRGRRSGAHEQYF; CDR3 DNA: TGTGCCAGCAGCTTAGATTGGTGGCGCGGGAGGAGGTCTGGGGCCCACGAGCAGTACTTC; J gene: TRBJ2-7; D gene: TRBD2; CDR3 length: 20; clone size: NA; V gene: TRBV11-2
CDR3 protein: CSVEEGAQDTQYF; CDR3 DNA: TGCAGCGTTGAAGAGGGGGCTCAAGATACGCAGTATTTT; J gene: TRBJ2-3; D gene: NA; CDR3 length: 13; clone size: NA; V gene: TRBV29-1
CDR3 protein: CAINRGTSYNEQFF; CDR3 DNA: TGTGCCATAAATCGGGGGACCTCCTACAATGAGCAGTTCTTC; J gene: TRBJ2-1; D gene: NA; CDR3 length: 14; clone size: NA; V gene: TRBV2
CDR3 protein: CASSRDSYSNQPQHF; CDR3 DNA: TGTGCCAGCTCACGGGACAGCTATAGCAATCAGCCCCAGCATTTT; J gene: TRBJ1-5; D gene: TRBD1; CDR3 length: 15; clone size: NA; V gene: TRBV18
CDR3 protein: CASSGRLAGGLIETQYF; CDR3 DNA: TGTGCCAGCAGCGGGCGACTAGCGGGAGGCCTTATAGAGACCCAGTACTTC; J gene: TRBJ2-5; D gene: TRBD2; CDR3 length: 17; clone size: once; V gene: TRBV9
CDR3 protein: CASSGGTGDGYTF; CDR3 DNA: TGTGCCAGCAGCGGCGGGACAGGGGATGGCTACACCTTC; J gene: TRBJ1-2; D gene: TRBD1; CDR3 length: 13; clone size: few; V gene: TRBV7-8
CDR3 protein: CASSQDHRGFGKLFF; CDR3 DNA: TGCGCCAGCAGCCAAGACCACAGGGGATTCGGAAAACTGTTTTTT; J gene: TRBJ1-4; D gene: TRBD1; CDR3 length: 15; clone size: few; V gene: TRBV4-3
CDR3 protein: CASSHGDYHNEQFF; CDR3 DNA: TGCGCCAGCAGCCATGGGGACTACCACAATGAGCAGTTCTTC; J gene: TRBJ2-1; D gene: TRBD2; CDR3 length: 14; clone size: NA; V gene: TRBV5-1
CDR3 protein: CASSMAPLAGETQYF; CDR3 DNA: TGTGCCAGTAGTATGGCTCCACTAGCGGGAGAGACCCAGTACTTC; J gene: TRBJ2-5; D gene: TRBD2; CDR3 length: 15; clone size: NA; V gene: TRBV19